These 22 T cell receptor beta chains originate from one sample sequenced in a study of identical twins. TCRdb ran MiXCR on the 5' RACE reads and lists one entry per CDR3 protein. Of about 520,000 distinct CDR3 sequences in the sample, about 20% were seen once. These data also formed part of another study, on T cells expressing NK-cell markers.

Sequenced input: CD4+ T cells sorted from blood. The origin of the receptors is a young woman in good health.

This clonotype was observed a few times. V usage is TRBV20-1 and J usage is TRBJ2-7; 9 nucleotides match TRBD1. Germline V gene data show CDR1 as DFQATT and CDR2 as SNEGSKA (reference sequence). CDR3 length: 12 amino acids. The J segment lost 6 bases and the V segment lost 5 bases, leaving 5 bases of the junction unmatched. CDR3 nucleotide sequence: TGCAGTGCTCGGGACAGGGTGGCCGAGCAGTACTTC. Translation gives CSARDRVAEQYF.

This clonotype was seen more than once but under ten times. This chain uses TRBV18 with TRBJ1-3, with D perhaps TRBD1 (5 bases). V was cut by 4 bases and J by 2 bases, with 12 bases left in between. From germline, CDR1 is KGHSH and CDR2 LQKENI. CDR3 length: 15 amino acids. The chain's CDR3 is CASSRTGTTGNTIYF. The DNA of the CDR3 is TGTGCCAGCTCACGAACCGGGACGACTGGAAACACCATATATTTT.

The chain employs TRBV6-1 and TRBJ2-5; D possibly matches TRBD1 or TRBD2 (5 bases each). CDR3 size: 14 residues. Germline CDR1 and CDR2: MNHNS and SASEGT. V lost 5 bases, J lost 2 bases, and 12 bases lay in between. The CDR3 here is CASSPPGAQETQYF. The CDR3 coding sequence is TGTGCCAGCAGTCCGCCCGGGGCTCAAGAGACCCAGTACTTC.

This sequence joins TRBV7-9 and TRBJ1-2; no definite D call. CDR1 and CDR2 (germline): SEHNR, FQNEAQ (reference sequence). The CDR3 loop spans 16 amino acids. Trimming stripped 5 bases from V and 5 bases from J, with 21 bases between. CDR3 sequence (DNA): TGTGCCAGCAGCAACCGCGGCGGACGGGAAGTTTATGGCTACACCTTC. Its protein product is CASSNRGGREVYGYTF.

The rearrangement joins TRBV20-1 to TRBJ2-5, with 7 bases fitting TRBD1. The CDR3 consists of 14 residues. The germline V gene has CDR1 DFQATT and CDR2 SNEGSKA (reference sequence). V shed 0 bases, J shed 1 base, and the junction held 2 bases outside the gene matches. CDR3 nucleotide sequence: TGCAGTGCTAGAGACCGGGACAGCCAAGAGACCCAGTACTTC. Its translation is CSARDRDSQETQYF.

This rearrangement joins TRBV6-2 or TRBV6-3 to TRBJ2-3, with 9 bases identical to TRBD1. CDR3 size: 15 residues. With V trimmed by 6 bases and J by 2 bases, 6 bases remained unmatched. Germline V lookup: CDR1 MNHEY, CDR2 SVGEGT. The CDR3 here is CASRPDRGTTDTQYF. CDR3 DNA: TGTGCCAGCAGGCCCGACAGGGGGACCACAGATACGCAGTATTTT.

The CDR3 loop is CATGTSGNNEQFF. Written as DNA, the CDR3 is TGTGCCACCGGGACTAGCGGCAACAATGAGCAGTTCTTC. The rearrangement links TRBV10-3 to TRBJ2-1; 11 positions agree with TRBD2. The length of the CDR3 is 13 residues. Unmatched junction bases numbered 4, after V lost 10 bases and J lost 5 bases. Germline V gene lookup returns CDR1 ENHRY and CDR2 SYGVKD.

This clonotype was picked up a small number of times. This chain uses TRBV20-1 with TRBJ1-2, with 9 bases matching TRBD1. J was trimmed by 12 bases and V by 6 bases; bases with no gene match: 11. CDR1 DFQATT and CDR2 SNEGSKA come from the germline V gene (reference sequence). The CDR3 runs 12 residues. CDR3 nucleotides: TGCAGTGCCCCGAGGGGACAGGGCTTAAACACCTTC. Protein product: CSAPRGQGLNTF.

V and J are TRBV20-1 and TRBJ2-2, with D uncertain. CDR3 length: 11 amino acids. Per germline, CDR1 DFQATT and CDR2 SNEGSKA (reference sequence). V lost 5 bases and J lost 3, with 4 bases in between. CDR3 in DNA: TGCAGTGCTCTCCACACCGGGGAGCTGTTTTTT. Translation: CSALHTGELFF.

This rearrangement joins TRBV11-2 to TRBJ2-5; the match to TRBD2 covers 10 bases. This CDR3 is built from 14 residues. The junction had 4 bases not matched to a gene; V was cut back by 8 bases and J by 1 base. CDR1 and CDR2 from the germline V gene are SGHAT and FQNNGV. The CDR3 coding sequence is TGTGCCAGCGCCCTAGCGGGAGTCCAAGAGACCCAGTACTTC. This codes for CASALAGVQETQYF.

The gene calls are TRBV20-1 and TRBJ1-2, with D hard to call. Germline V lookup: CDR1 DFQATT, CDR2 SNEGSKA (reference sequence). V lost 3 bases to trimming and J lost 4 bases, with 12 bases between them. The CDR3 loop spans 13 amino acids. CDR3 coding DNA: TGCAGTGCTAGGGCGGTGGATCCCTATGGCTACACCTTC. It encodes CSARAVDPYGYTF.

J is TRBJ1-1 and V is TRBV6-1; D is undetermined. Germline V gives CDR1 MNHNS, CDR2 SASEGT. The CDR3 has 14 residues. Trimming took off 8 bases at V and 2 bases at J, with 15 bases between the two ends. The CDR3 loop reads CASRRLGGNTEAFF. The CDR3 DNA reads TGTGCCAGCCGACGATTGGGAGGTAACACTGAAGCTTTCTTT.

This clonotype was seen a handful of times. The chain combines TRBV20-1 with TRBJ2-2, with 7 bases aligning to TRBD1. V shed 5 bases, J shed 3 bases, and the junction held 9 bases outside the gene matches. The germline CDR1 and CDR2 sequences are DFQATT and SNEGSKA (reference sequence). The CDR3 length is 15 residues. CDR3 amino acids: CSAATEQGYTGELFF. The CDR3 nucleotides read TGCAGTGCTGCCACCGAACAGGGGTACACCGGGGAGCTGTTTTTT.

This clonotype was seen a handful of times. The chain couples TRBV10-3 to TRBJ2-2; D uncertain. With 0 bases removed from V and 7 bases from J, the gap between germline ends came to 3 bases. The germline V gene encodes CDR1 ENHRY and CDR2 SYGVKD. The CDR3 is 12 residues long. CDR3 in DNA: TGTGCCATCAGTGAGTCAGTCGGGGAGCTGTTTTTT. Protein product: CAISESVGELFF.

The chain is built from TRBV18 and TRBJ2-1; D is unclear. The germline gives CDR1 KGHSH, CDR2 LQKENI. Trimming stripped 0 bases from V and 5 bases from J, with 5 bases between. This CDR3 comprises 13 residues. The CDR3 DNA follows: TGTGCCAGCTCACCACCCTACGACAATGAGCAGTTCTTC. This sequence encodes CASSPPYDNEQFF.

V is TRBV20-1 and J is TRBJ2-1, with D uncertain. V shed 3 bases and J shed 0 bases, with 9 bases lying between them. CDR1 is DFQATT, CDR2 SNEGSKA, per germline (reference sequence). The CDR3 extends over 14 amino acids. The CDR3 DNA sequence: TGCAGTGCTAGGCGGCCAAGCTCCTACAATGAGCAGTTCTTC. Translation gives CSARRPSSYNEQFF.

This clonotype was counted a few times. The chain couples TRBV2 to TRBJ2-3; D gene uncertain. The CDR3 loop spans 12 amino acids. In germline, CDR1 is SNHLY, CDR2 FYNNEI. Trimming stripped 4 bases from V and 8 bases from J, with 10 bases between. The CDR3 region has the DNA TGTGCCAGCAGTGGAATATTAAGTACGCAGTATTTT. Translated: CASSGILSTQYF.

There are a few counts of this clonotype. The genes are TRBV7-2 and TRBJ2-1; D may be TRBD2 (6 bases). CDR3 length: 16 amino acids. Germline V gene lookup returns CDR1 SGHTA and CDR2 FQGNSA. Trimming cost V 5 bases and J 3 bases, with 17 bases left between them. CDR3 bases: TGTGCCAGCAGCATAAATAGCGGCCCGGGCTACAATGAGCAGTTCTTC. This codes for CASSINSGPGYNEQFF.

This clonotype was seen many times. The V gene is TRBV6-5, the J gene TRBJ1-2, with TRBD1 identical over 9 bases. The V gene's germline CDR1 is MNHEY and CDR2 SVGAGI. V shed 4 bases and J 4 bases; nucleotides not matched to a gene: 7. The CDR3 totals 15 residues. The CDR3 loop reads CASSSGQGTPYGYTF. The CDR3 bases are TGTGCCAGCAGTTCCGGACAGGGGACCCCCTATGGCTACACCTTC.

The sample holds many counts of this clonotype. J is TRBJ2-1 and V is TRBV12-3 or TRBV12-4; D call uncertain. The V gene lost 8 bases and the J gene lost 5 bases, with 16 bases spanning the gap. CDR3 size: 14 residues. This CDR3 reads CASSSWAADNEQFF. CDR3 in DNA: TGTGCCAGCTCATCCTGGGCGGCCGACAATGAGCAGTTCTTC.

This clonotype was observed a single time. The gene calls are TRBV4-2 and TRBJ2-3; 7 bases align to TRBD2. Trimming at V came to 0 bases and at J to 4 bases, leaving 7 bases not matched to a gene. Per germline, CDR1 LGHNA and CDR2 YNFKEQ. The CDR3 is made up of 16 amino acids. The CDR3 coding sequence is TGTGCCAGCAGCCAAGATATGCCTAGCGGTTCAGATACGCAGTATTTT. Translating gives CASSQDMPSGSDTQYF.

The J gene is TRBJ2-1, the V gene TRBV20-1, with TRBD2 identical over 12 bases. Trimming at V came to 5 bases and at J to 5 bases, leaving 4 bases not matched to a gene. Per the germline V gene, CDR1 is DFQATT and CDR2 is SNEGSKA (reference sequence). The CDR3 is 14 amino acids. Here the CDR3 reads CSAVASGRDNEQFF. CDR3 sequence (DNA): TGCAGTGCTGTTGCTAGCGGGAGGGACAATGAGCAGTTCTTC.